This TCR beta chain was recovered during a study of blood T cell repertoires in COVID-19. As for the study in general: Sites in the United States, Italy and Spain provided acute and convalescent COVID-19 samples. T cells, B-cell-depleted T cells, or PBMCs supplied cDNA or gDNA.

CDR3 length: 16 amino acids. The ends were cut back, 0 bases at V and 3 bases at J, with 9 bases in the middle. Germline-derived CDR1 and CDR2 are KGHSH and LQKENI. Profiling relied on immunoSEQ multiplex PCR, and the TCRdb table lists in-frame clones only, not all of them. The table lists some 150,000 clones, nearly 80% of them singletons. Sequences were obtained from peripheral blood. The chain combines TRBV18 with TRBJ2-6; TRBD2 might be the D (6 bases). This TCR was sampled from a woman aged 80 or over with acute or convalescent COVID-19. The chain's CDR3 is CASSPPGGGGANVLTF. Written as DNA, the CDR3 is TGTGCCAGCTCACCACCCGGGGGTGGTGGGGCCAACGTCCTGACTTTC. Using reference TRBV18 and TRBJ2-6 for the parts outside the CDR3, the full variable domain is NAGVMQNPRHLVRRRGQEARLRCSPMKGHSHVYWYRQLPEEGLKFMVYLQKENIIDESGMPKERFSAEFPKEGPSILRIQQVVRGDSAAYFCASSPPGGGGANVLTFGAGSRLTVL.